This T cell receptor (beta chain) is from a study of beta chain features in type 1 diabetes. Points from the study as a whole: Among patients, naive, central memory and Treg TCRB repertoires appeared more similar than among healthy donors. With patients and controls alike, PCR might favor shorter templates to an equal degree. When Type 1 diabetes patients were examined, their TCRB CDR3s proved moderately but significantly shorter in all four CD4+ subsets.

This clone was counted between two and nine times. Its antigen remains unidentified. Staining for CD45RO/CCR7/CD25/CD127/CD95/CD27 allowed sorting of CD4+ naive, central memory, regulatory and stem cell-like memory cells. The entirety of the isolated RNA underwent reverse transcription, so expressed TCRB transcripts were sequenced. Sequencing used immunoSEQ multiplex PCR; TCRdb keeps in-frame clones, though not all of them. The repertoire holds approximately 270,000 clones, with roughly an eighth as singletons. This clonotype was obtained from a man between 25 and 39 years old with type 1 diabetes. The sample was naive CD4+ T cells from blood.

CDR3 residues: CASSLKLVRQETQYF. The CDR3 region has the DNA TGTGCCAGCAGCTTAAAGCTAGTGAGGCAAGAGACCCAGTACTTC. V usage is TRBV21-1 and J usage is TRBJ2-5; no check of the table's D call, TRBD2, against the DNA was made. TRBV21-1 is reported as a pseudogene. CDR3 size: 15 residues.